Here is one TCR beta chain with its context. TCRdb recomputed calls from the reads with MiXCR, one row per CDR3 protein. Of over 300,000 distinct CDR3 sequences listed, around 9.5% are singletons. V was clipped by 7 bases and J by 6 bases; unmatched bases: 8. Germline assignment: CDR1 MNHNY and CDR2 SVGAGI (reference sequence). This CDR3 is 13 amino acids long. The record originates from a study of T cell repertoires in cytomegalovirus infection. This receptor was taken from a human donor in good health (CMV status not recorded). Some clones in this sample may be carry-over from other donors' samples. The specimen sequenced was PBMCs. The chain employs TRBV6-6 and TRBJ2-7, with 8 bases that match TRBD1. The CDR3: CASTLGTGVEQYF. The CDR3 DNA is TGTGCCAGCACCCTCGGGACAGGTGTCGAGCAGTACTTC.